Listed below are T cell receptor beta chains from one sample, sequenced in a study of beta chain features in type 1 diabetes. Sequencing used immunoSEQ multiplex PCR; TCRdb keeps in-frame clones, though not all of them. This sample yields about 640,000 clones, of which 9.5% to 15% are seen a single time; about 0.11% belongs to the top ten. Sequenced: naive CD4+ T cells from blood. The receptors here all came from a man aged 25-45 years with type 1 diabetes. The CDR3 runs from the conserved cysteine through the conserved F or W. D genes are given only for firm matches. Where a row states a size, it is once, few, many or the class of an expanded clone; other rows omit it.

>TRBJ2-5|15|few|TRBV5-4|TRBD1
CASSWTGRQQETQYF
TGTGCCAGCAGCTGGACAGGGCGGCAACAAGAGACCCAGTACTTC
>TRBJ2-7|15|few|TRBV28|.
CASRTGHKPSYEQYF
TGTGCCAGCAGGACGGGACACAAACCCTCCTACGAGCAGTACTTC
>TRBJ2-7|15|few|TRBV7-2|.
CASSKAITSSYEQYF
TGTGCCAGCTCGAAGGCGATAACAAGCTCCTACGAGCAGTACTTC
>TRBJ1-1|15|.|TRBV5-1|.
CASSLQPGGDAEAFF
TGCGCCAGCAGCTTGCAGCCGGGTGGGGACGCTGAAGCTTTCTTT
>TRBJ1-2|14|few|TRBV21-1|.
CASRYRGQGYGYTF
TGTGCCAGCAGGTACAGGGGGCAGGGCTATGGCTACACCTTC
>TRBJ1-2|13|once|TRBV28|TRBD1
CASKGTGNYGYTF
TGTGCCAGCAAGGGGACAGGGAACTATGGCTACACCTTC
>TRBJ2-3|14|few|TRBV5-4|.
CASRLPGSTDTQYF
TGTGCCAGCAGATTGCCAGGAAGCACAGATACGCAGTATTTT
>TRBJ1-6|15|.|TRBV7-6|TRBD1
CASSLGTGDNSPLHF
TGTGCCAGCAGCTTAGGGACAGGGGATAATTCACCCCTCCACTTT
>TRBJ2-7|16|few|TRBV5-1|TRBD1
CASSPGQGAKNYEQYF
TGCGCCAGCAGCCCTGGACAGGGGGCGAAGAACTACGAGCAGTACTTC
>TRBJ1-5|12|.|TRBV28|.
CASSFSDQPQHF
TGTGCCAGCAGTTTCAGCGATCAGCCCCAGCATTTT
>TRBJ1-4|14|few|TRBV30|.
CAWGGLGGNEKLFF
TGTGCCTGGGGAGGGCTTGGGGGTAATGAAAAACTGTTTTTT
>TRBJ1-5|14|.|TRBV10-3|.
CAISERSSNQPQHF
TGTGCCATCAGTGAAAGAAGTAGCAATCAGCCCCAGCATTTT
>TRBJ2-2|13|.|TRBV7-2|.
CASSPRPIGELFF
TGTGCCAGCAGCCCCAGGCCCATCGGGGAGCTGTTTTTT
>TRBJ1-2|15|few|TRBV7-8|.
CASSLRVPGAYGYTF
TGTGCCAGCAGCTTACGGGTCCCAGGTGCCTATGGCTACACCTTC
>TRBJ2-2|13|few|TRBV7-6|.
CASSLQYTGELFF
TGTGCCAGCAGCTTACAGTACACCGGGGAGCTGTTTTTT
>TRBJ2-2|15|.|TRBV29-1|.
CSVKLGRMNTGELFF
TGCAGCGTTAAGCTCGGACGGATGAACACCGGGGAGCTGTTTTTT
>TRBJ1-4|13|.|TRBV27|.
CASRGRHNEKLFF
TGTGCCAGCAGAGGACGGCATAATGAAAAACTGTTTTTT
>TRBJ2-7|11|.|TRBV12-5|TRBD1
CASGQAGQGFF
TGTGCTAGTGGTCAAGCAGGACAGGGGTTCTTC
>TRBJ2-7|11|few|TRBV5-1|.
CASSFEGEQYF
TGCGCCAGCAGCTTCGAGGGAGAGCAGTACTTC
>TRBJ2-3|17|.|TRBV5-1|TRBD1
CASSLRATGDSTDTQYF
TGCGCCAGCAGCTTAAGGGCGACAGGGGATAGCACAGATACGCAGTATTTT
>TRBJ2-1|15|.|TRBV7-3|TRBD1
CASSPQPGTVNEQFF
TGTGCCAGCAGCCCACAACCCGGGACAGTTAATGAGCAGTTCTTC
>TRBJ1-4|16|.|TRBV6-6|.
CASSSRTVATNEKLFF
TGTGCCAGCAGTTCTCGGACCGTGGCAACTAATGAAAAACTGTTTTTT
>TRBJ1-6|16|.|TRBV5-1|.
CASSLVGDSYNSPLHF
TGCGCCAGCAGCTTGGTCGGCGACTCCTATAATTCACCCCTCCACTTT